This TCR beta chain originates from a study of T cell changes during pregnancy in multiple sclerosis. Between the trimmed V and J ends, which lost 5 bases and 6 bases, there was a span of 10 bases. From germline, CDR1 is MNHEY and CDR2 SMNVEV (reference sequence). This CDR3 is 13 amino acids long. Measured with immunoSEQ multiplex PCR; TCRdb has only the in-frame clones, and not every one. This sample has under 50,000 clones, with over 90% found just once. The sequence was collected from a female donor with multiple sclerosis, enrolled in a pregnancy study. V is TRBV27 and J is TRBJ2-2, with unresolved D. The specimen comprised CD8+ T cells from peripheral blood mononuclear cells, sampled in the first trimester of pregnancy. This CDR3 reads CASSPSVPGELFF. The CDR3 DNA reads as TGTGCCAGCAGTCCCTCGGTTCCCGGGGAGCTGTTTTTT.